This T cell receptor beta chain was documented in a study of blood T cell repertoires in COVID-19. Trimming at V came to 3 bases and at J to 5 bases, leaving 4 bases not matched to a gene. The CDR3 contains 14 residues. CDR1 and CDR2 (germline): SGHAT, FQNNGV. Generated by immunoSEQ multiplex PCR, the TCRdb table keeps only in-frame clones and is missing some. The table includes 200,000 or so clones, 79% detected once. The sample consisted of peripheral blood. The receptor's source is a man between 60 and 70 years old with active or convalescent COVID-19. The rearrangement links TRBV11-2 to TRBJ2-1; 7 bases align to TRBD1. The chain's CDR3 is CASSFNRGDNEQFF. CDR3 DNA: TGTGCCAGCAGCTTTAACAGGGGAGACAATGAGCAGTTCTTC. The variable domain in full, with the rest retrieved from reference TRBV11-2 and TRBJ2-1, is EAGVAQSPRYKIIEKRQSVAFWCNPISGHATLYWYQQILGQGPKLLIQFQNNGVVDDSQLPKDRFSAERLKGVDSTLKIQPAKLEDSAVYLCASSFNRGDNEQFFGPGTRLTVL.